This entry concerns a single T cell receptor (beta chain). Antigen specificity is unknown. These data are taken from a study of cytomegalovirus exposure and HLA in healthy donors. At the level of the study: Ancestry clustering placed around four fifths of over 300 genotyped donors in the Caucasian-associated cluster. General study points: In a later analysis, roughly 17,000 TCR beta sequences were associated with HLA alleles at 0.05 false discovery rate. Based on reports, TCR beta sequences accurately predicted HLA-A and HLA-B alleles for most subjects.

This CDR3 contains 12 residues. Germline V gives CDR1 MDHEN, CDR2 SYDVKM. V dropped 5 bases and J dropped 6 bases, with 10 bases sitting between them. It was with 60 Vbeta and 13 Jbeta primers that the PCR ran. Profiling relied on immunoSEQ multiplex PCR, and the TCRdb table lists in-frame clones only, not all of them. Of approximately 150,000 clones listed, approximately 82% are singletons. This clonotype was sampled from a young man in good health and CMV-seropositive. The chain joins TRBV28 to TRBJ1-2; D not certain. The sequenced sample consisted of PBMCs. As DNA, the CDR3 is TGTGCCAGCAGTGAGCTTGAGAATGGCTACACCTTC. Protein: CASSELENGYTF.